Many counts were recorded for the clone carrying this T cell receptor (beta chain). Preparing the TCRbeta library involved the use of unique molecular identifiers. A single record per CDR3 protein comes from TCRdb applying MiXCR to the PCR reads. This sample has a few hundred thousand distinct CDR3 sequences, with approximately 9.8% found just once. Germline V lookup: CDR1 SGHRS, CDR2 YFSETQ. With 0 bases removed from V and 0 bases from J, the gap between germline ends came to 7 bases. CDR3 size: 14 residues. These data originate in a study of T-cell reconstitution after alpha-beta-depleted transplantation in children.

The TCR originated in a human donor who donated a stem cell graft to a child with SCID. The rearrangement joins TRBV5-1 to TRBJ2-7; D is undetermined. This sample comprised PBMCs from the stem cell graft donor, obtained from the stem cell graft. The CDR3 loop reads CASSLDPSSYEQYF. As DNA, the CDR3 is TGCGCCAGCAGCTTGGACCCGAGCTCCTACGAGCAGTACTTC.